This TCR beta chain is drawn from a study of blood T cell repertoires in COVID-19. Study summary: The United States, Italy and Spain provided the acute and convalescent COVID-19 samples.

The CDR3 is 14 amino acids. The germline V gene encodes CDR1 SNHLY and CDR2 FYNNEI. The ends were cut back, 4 bases at V and 0 bases at J, with 7 bases in the middle. Authors' methods: Amplification of reference gene primers provided the estimated nucleated cell counts. TCRdb's copy holds only in-frame clones and misses some; the assay was immunoSEQ multiplex PCR. V and J calls and clone size are given by that table; D and trimming were obtained from the DNA. This sample yields about 150,000 clones, of which about nine tenths are seen a single time; about 2.5% belongs to the top ten. This clone was observed a single time.

The TCR comes from a man aged 45-60 years with active COVID-19. This chain connects TRBV2 to TRBJ2-1; possibly TRBD2 for D (5 bases). Sequenced material: peripheral blood. The CDR3 sequence: CASSGTRSYNEQFF. As DNA, the CDR3 is TGTGCCAGCAGTGGGACTCGCTCCTACAATGAGCAGTTCTTC. The variable domain in full, completed from reference TRBV2 and TRBJ2-1, reads EPEVTQTPSHQVTQMGQEVILRCVPISNHLYFYWYRQILGQKVEFLVSFYNNEISEKSEIFDDQFSVERPDGSNFTLKIRSTKLEDSAMYFCASSGTRSYNEQFFGPGTRLTVL.